This T cell receptor beta chain was sequenced during a study of CD8+ T cells in alopecia areata. RNA extraction was followed by reverse transcription into cDNA, which acted as the sequencing template. TCRdb's copy holds only in-frame clones and misses some; the assay was immunoSEQ multiplex PCR. The sample lists roughly 64,000 clones, about 40% seen once, with about 51% in the top ten. On this clone itself: Its antigen remains unidentified.

In alopecia areata patients, both lesional scalp punch biopsies and peripheral blood were collected. PBMCs served as the source from which CD4+ and CD8+ T cells were sorted. The CDR3 totals 14 residues. V lost 4 bases and J 5 bases, leaving 15 bases between the germline ends. Germline V gene data show CDR1 as MNHEY and CDR2 as SMNVEV (reference sequence). Study-wide results and limits: Normal scalp showed lower clonality than lesional scalp, especially alopecia totalis/universalis.

The sequencing input was NKG2D-low CD8+ T cells sorted from blood. The clonotype was recovered from a human donor with alopecia areata. V is TRBV27 and J is TRBJ2-7, with D perhaps TRBD1 (5 bases). The CDR3 protein is CASSSDSWGHEQYF. CDR3 bases: TGTGCCAGCAGTTCCGACAGCTGGGGCCACGAGCAGTACTTC.